The 10 T cell receptor beta chains below come from one sample, sequenced in a study of T cells in Graves' hyperthyroidism and ophthalmopathy. Authors of the study amplified TCR beta CDR3 regions from RNA transcripts. The HTBI primer set served for first-round RT-PCR of the TCR CDR3. MiXCR, run by TCRdb on the multiplex PCR reads, gives a single entry per CDR3 protein. The sample lists around 580,000 distinct CDR3 sequences, roughly 50% occurring once. Specimen: peripheral blood or thyroid tissue (not recorded which). The receptors originated from a woman aged 18 to 35 with Graves' hyperthyroidism.

This chain connects TRBV20-1 to TRBJ2-1; D is ambiguous. V gave up 5 bases and J gave up 7 bases, with 6 bases separating them. Germline V gene lookup returns CDR1 DFQATT and CDR2 SNEGSKA (reference sequence). The CDR3 sequence is 10 residues long. Written as DNA, the CDR3 is TGCAGTGCTGAGTTGAATGAGCAGTTCTTC. Its protein is CSAELNEQFF.

The genes are TRBV7-9 and TRBJ1-4; weak D call: TRBD1 (5 bases). V lost 2 bases and J 6 bases, leaving 13 bases between the germline ends. This CDR3 is built from 15 residues. CDR1 is SEHNR and CDR2 is FQNEAQ in the germline V gene (reference sequence). The CDR3 sequence: CASSLYLGEDEKLFF. Written as DNA, the CDR3 is TGTGCCAGCAGCTTATACCTAGGGGAAGATGAAAAACTGTTTTTT.

The CDR3 DNA follows: TGTGCCTGGAGCCACGGGGGTGGCTACACCTTC. Its translation: CAWSHGGGYTF. The rearrangement links TRBV30 to TRBJ1-2, with D maybe TRBD1 (5 bases). CDR1 is GTSNPN, CDR2 SVGIG, per germline (reference sequence). Trimming left V 3 bases short and J 7 bases short, with 9 bases between. This CDR3 comprises 11 residues.

This clonotype was counted only a few times. The chain joins TRBV30 to TRBJ1-1; unclear D gene. The CDR3 totals 11 residues. CDR1 and CDR2 from the germline V gene are GTSNPN and SVGIG (reference sequence). V lost 2 bases and J 8 bases, leaving 9 bases between the germline ends. CDR3 sequence: CAWSNTEEAFF. The CDR3 nucleotides are TGTGCCTGGAGTAATACGGAGGAAGCTTTCTTT.

The table lists this clonotype with a few counts. The gene calls are TRBV3-1 and TRBJ1-6; D not resolved. V was clipped by 0 bases and J by 0 bases, with 6 bases between them. Per the germline V gene, CDR1 is LGHDT and CDR2 is YNNKEL (reference sequence). The CDR3 spans 16 residues. CDR3 region: CASSQEGISYNSPLHF. The CDR3 bases are TGTGCCAGCAGCCAAGAAGGGATCTCCTATAATTCACCCCTCCACTTT.

The CDR3: CASPPSRASVEGAEGETQYF. CDR3 sequence (DNA): TGCGCCAGCCCACCCAGTAGGGCTAGCGTTGAAGGAGCAGAGGGGGAGACCCAGTACTTC. This chain links TRBV10-1 with TRBJ2-5; maybe TRBD2 (6 bases). Looked up from germline, CDR1 is WNHNN and CDR2 is SYGVQD (reference sequence). The CDR3 length is 20 residues. Trimming took off 8 bases at V and 5 bases at J, with 36 bases between the two ends.

The chain employs TRBV4-3 and TRBJ2-6; no clear D gene. Germline V gene sequence: CDR1 LGHNA, CDR2 YSLEER. The CDR3 has 16 amino acids. The V end was cut by 5 bases, the J end by 4 bases, with 15 bases between. The CDR3 loop reads CASSSTPEAGANVLTF. DNA of the CDR3: TGCGCCAGCAGCTCGACTCCCGAGGCGGGGGCCAACGTCCTGACTTTC.

This clonotype was counted many times. The chain carries TRBV12-5 and TRBJ1-5, with a weak D call TRBD1 (6 bases). This CDR3 spans 16 amino acids. In germline, CDR1 is LGHNT, CDR2 FRNRAP. V was pared by 6 bases and J by 6 bases, with 21 bases between. Written as DNA, the CDR3 is TGTGCTAGTGGCACCGACAGGCAGGGGTTGGGTCAGCCCCAGCATTTT. Its protein is CASGTDRQGLGQPQHF.

Comment on this clonotype: No conserved phenylalanine or tryptophan is present at the end of the CDR3, so a read error is the likely explanation. The DNA is left out, because the CDR3 cannot be placed on it with certainty; the CDR3 is given as TCRdb lists it. The genes are TRBV11-1 and TRBJ1-6; the D call in the table, TRBD1, was not verified against the DNA. Germline assignment: CDR1 SGHAT and CDR2 FQDESV (reference sequence). The CDR3 has 8 residues if both end residues are counted. CDR3 sequence reads: CASSTRDR.

Only a few counts were recorded for this clonotype. The chain has TRBV20-1 and TRBJ1-5; tentatively, D is TRBD1 (9 bases). Judging by the DNA end, TRBJ2-3 fits better; the J call may be wrong. Germline V CDR1 and CDR2: DFQATT, SNEGSKA (reference sequence). This CDR3 has 15 amino acids. CDR3 region: CSARVVLADRGTQYF. CDR3 nucleotides: TGCAGTGCTAGAGTAGTACTAGCGGACAGGGGTACGCAGTATTTT.